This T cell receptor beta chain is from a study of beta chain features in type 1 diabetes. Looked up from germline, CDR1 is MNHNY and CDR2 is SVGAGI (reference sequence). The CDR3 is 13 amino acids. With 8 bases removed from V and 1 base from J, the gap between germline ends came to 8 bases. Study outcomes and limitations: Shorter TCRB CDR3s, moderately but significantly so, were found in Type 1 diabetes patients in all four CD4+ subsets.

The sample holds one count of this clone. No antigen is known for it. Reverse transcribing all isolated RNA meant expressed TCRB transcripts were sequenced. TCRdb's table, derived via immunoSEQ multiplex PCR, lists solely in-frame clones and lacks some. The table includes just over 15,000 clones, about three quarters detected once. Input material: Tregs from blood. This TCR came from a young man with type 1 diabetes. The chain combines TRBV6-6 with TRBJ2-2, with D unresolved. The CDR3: CASGPGNTGELFF. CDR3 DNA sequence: TGTGCCAGCGGTCCCGGGAACACCGGGGAGCTGTTTTTT.